This T cell receptor (beta chain) stems from a study (TCRdb year 2016). The CDR3, from cysteine to phenylalanine, totals 11 residues. The retained sequence is limited to the CDR3, 33 bases, with the frame set at the first base. The CDR1 and CDR2 encoded by the germline V gene (reference sequence) are DFQATT and SNEGSKA. The germline ends are 10 bases apart after V is trimmed by 3 bases and J by 8 bases. The library was produced with RT-PCR. Sequencing used an Illumina MiSeq. TCRdb itself trimmed the public reads at Q25 with fastp, ran MiXCR and retained productive beta chains. Duplicate CDR3 protein sequences are folded into a single record with the most common DNA and genes. This sample lists more than 550,000 distinct CDR3 sequences; 14% were detected once. The ten biggest clones cover just over 3.5% of the sample. This clonotype is a singleton in its sample. It lacks a known antigen. The sample holds no much larger clone one base away, and base qualities are not on file. A single read counts as weak evidence.

This receptor was identified in a female donor in good health, serving as a healthy control. The rearrangement combines TRBV20-1 with TRBJ1-1; TRBD1 is a possible D gene, resting on 6 matching bases. The sequenced sample was memory CD4+ T cells from blood. The nucleotides read TGCAGTGCTAGTAGTCAGGGGGAAGCTTTCTTT. Its translation reads: CSASSQGEAFF.